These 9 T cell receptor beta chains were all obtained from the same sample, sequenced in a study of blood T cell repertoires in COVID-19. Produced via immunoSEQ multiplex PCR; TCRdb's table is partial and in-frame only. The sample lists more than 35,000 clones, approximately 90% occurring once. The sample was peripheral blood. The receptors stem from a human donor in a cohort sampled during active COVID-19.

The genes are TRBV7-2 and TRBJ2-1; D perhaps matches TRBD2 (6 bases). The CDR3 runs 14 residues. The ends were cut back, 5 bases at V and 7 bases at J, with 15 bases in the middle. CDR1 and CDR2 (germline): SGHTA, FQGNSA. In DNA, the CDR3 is TGTGCCAGCAGCCCGGGACTGCCGGGGAATGAGCAGTTCTTC. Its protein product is CASSPGLPGNEQFF.

The CDR3 sequence is CASSQTGGTVENIQYF. CDR3 coding DNA: TGTGCCAGCTCACAGACAGGGGGCACGGTCGAAAACATTCAGTACTTC. The chain recombines TRBV18 with TRBJ2-4; TRBD1 matches at 10 bases. From germline, CDR1 is KGHSH and CDR2 LQKENI. CDR3 length equals 16 residues. The junction had 8 bases not matched to a gene; V was cut back by 4 bases and J by 5 bases.

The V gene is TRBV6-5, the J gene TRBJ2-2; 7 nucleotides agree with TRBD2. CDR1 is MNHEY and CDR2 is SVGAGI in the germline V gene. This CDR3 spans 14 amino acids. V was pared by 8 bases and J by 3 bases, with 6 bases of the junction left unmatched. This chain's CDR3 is CASHGREYTGELFF. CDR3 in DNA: TGTGCCAGCCACGGGCGGGAGTACACCGGGGAGCTGTTTTTT.

This CDR3 is CASSLDLAGGARNTEAFF. The CDR3 nucleotides are TGTGCCAGCAGCTTAGATTTAGCAGGGGGCGCGCGGAACACTGAAGCTTTCTTT. The chain combines TRBV7-9 with TRBJ1-1, with 8 bases fitting TRBD1. The CDR3 length is 18 residues. The germline CDR1 and CDR2 sequences are SEHNR and FQNEAQ (reference sequence). Trimming at V came to 1 base and at J to 1 base, leaving 11 bases not matched to a gene.

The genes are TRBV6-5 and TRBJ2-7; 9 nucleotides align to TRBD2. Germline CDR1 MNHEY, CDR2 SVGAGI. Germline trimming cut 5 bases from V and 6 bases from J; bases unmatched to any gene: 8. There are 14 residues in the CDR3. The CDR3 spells CASSRAGGPGEQYF. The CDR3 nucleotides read TGTGCCAGCAGTAGGGCGGGAGGGCCGGGCGAGCAGTACTTC.

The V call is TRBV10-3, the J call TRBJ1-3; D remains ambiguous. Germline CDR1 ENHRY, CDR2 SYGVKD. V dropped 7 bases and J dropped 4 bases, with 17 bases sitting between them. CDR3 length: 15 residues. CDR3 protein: CAIMSSGAGGNTIYF. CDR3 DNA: TGTGCCATCATGTCTAGCGGAGCGGGCGGAAACACCATATATTTT.

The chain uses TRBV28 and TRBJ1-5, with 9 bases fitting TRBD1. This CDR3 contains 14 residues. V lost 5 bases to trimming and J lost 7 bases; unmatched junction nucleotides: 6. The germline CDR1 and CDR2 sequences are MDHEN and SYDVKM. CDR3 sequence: CASSAQGAEQPQHF. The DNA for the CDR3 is TGTGCCAGCAGTGCACAGGGGGCGGAGCAGCCCCAGCATTTT.

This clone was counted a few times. The CDR3 DNA reads as TGTGCCAGCAGTGAGTTTTCTTACTCTGGAAACACCATATATTTT. The encoded protein is CASSEFSYSGNTIYF. The chain employs TRBV6-6 and TRBJ1-3, with no clear D. The CDR3 is 15 residues long. Germline CDR1 is MNHNY and CDR2 is SVGAGI (reference sequence). V dropped 5 bases and J dropped 0 bases, with 11 bases sitting between them.

The CDR3 loop is CASSQPRTGDNTNYGYTF. The CDR3 DNA sequence: TGTGCCAGCAGTCAACCTCGGACAGGCGATAATACTAACTATGGCTACACCTTC. The rearrangement uses TRBV6-6 and TRBJ1-2, with TRBD1 matching over 7 bases. Germline V CDR1 and CDR2: MNHNY, SVGAGI (reference sequence). With V trimmed by 5 bases and J by 0 bases, 15 bases remained unmatched. This CDR3 contains 18 residues.